Below, 22 T cell receptor beta chains from the same sample are listed, as sequenced in a study of blood T cells in healthy people across ages. Next came a second PCR, run for roughly 6 to 11 cycles, which used a sample-barcoded 5' primer along with a J-beta primer mix. TCRdb called the 5' RACE reads again in MiXCR, with one record for every CDR3 protein. This sample has 800,000 to 1,300,000 distinct CDR3 sequences; around 27% occur once, and the top ten carry approximately 0.79%. The sample was also reused in another study, on T cells of mothers and their children.

Sequencing used blood. The receptors were sampled from a girl aged 2-10 years in good health.

The chain has TRBV6-1 and TRBJ1-6, with D hard to call. Germline V lookup: CDR1 MNHNS, CDR2 SASEGT. This CDR3 has 12 amino acids. Deletions cut 5 bases from V and 14 bases from J, with 13 bases between. The CDR3 here is CASSLFLEALHF. As DNA, the CDR3 is TGTGCCAGCAGTTTATTCTTAGAGGCCCTCCACTTT.

This clonotype has only a few counts. CDR3 bases: TGTGCCAGCAGCCCGGGCGGGACGAGTGAAAAACTGTTTTTT. This encodes CASSPGGTSEKLFF. The chain couples TRBV7-2 to TRBJ1-4; tentatively, D is TRBD1 (5 bases). Trimming took off 5 bases at V and 7 bases at J, with 14 bases between the two ends. Germline V gene sequence: CDR1 SGHTA, CDR2 FQGNSA. The CDR3 loop spans 14 amino acids.

The chain couples TRBV4-2 to TRBJ1-5; tentative D call: TRBD1 (6 bases). Trimming took off 3 bases at V and 15 bases at J, with 18 bases between the two ends. Germline V gene data show CDR1 as LGHNA and CDR2 as YNFKEQ. This CDR3 region has 13 residues. The CDR3 is CASSQLTGGIAHF. The CDR3 coding sequence is TGTGCCAGCAGCCAGCTGACAGGTGGAATTGCGCATTTT.

The sample holds one count of this clonotype. An end of the junction differs from the germline gene, which may be a read error. The genes are TRBV11-2 and TRBJ2-1, with D possibly matching TRBD2 (5 bases). From germline, CDR1 is SGHAT and CDR2 FQNNGV. The CDR3 contains 15 residues. The CDR3 protein is CASSLGSSSYNEQSF. The CDR3 DNA reads TGTGCCAGCAGCTTAGGGTCTAGCTCCTACAATGAGCAGTCCTTC. Full variable domain (outside the CDR3, taken from reference TRBV11-2 and TRBJ2-1): EAGVAQSPRYKIIEKRQSVAFWCNPISGHATLYWYQQILGQGPKLLIQFQNNGVVDDSQLPKDRFSAERLKGVDSTLKIQPAKLEDSAVYLCASSLGSSSYNEQSFGPGTRLTVL.

This clonotype has more than one count but fewer than ten. One end of the junction is discordant with germline, which a read error may explain. The genes are TRBV5-1 and TRBJ2-3, with 7 bases identical to TRBD2. CDR3 size: 15 residues. The V gene's germline CDR1 is SGHRS and CDR2 YFSETQ. CDR3 sequence: CASSLAGISTDTQYF. The DNA of the CDR3 is TGTGCCAGCAGTTTAGCGGGCATCAGCACAGATACGCAGTATTTT. Supplemented by reference TRBV5-1 and TRBJ2-3, the full variable domain reads KAGVTQTPRYLIKTRGQQVTLSCSPISGHRSVSWYQQTPGQGLQFLFEYFSETQRNKGNFPGRFSGRQFSNSRSEMNVSTLELGDSALYLCASSLAGISTDTQYFGPGTRLTVL.

V is TRBV28 and J is TRBJ2-5; 11 bases map to TRBD2. CDR3 length: 15 residues. Trimming removed 4 bases from V and 5 bases from J; junction bases left unmatched: 6. Looked up from germline, CDR1 is MDHEN and CDR2 is SYDVKM. DNA of the CDR3: TGTGCCAGCAGTTCACTAGCGGGAGAGGGGGAGACCCAGTACTTC. Translation gives CASSSLAGEGETQYF.

Notes on this clonotype: At one of its ends the junction is not consistent with the germline gene, which may arise from a read error. The genes are TRBV6-5 and TRBJ2-1; D possibly corresponds to TRBD2 (5 bases). TRBJ2-5 explains the end of the DNA better; the J call may be wrong. Germline V gene data show CDR1 as MNHEY and CDR2 as SVGAGI. The CDR3 runs to 16 residues. CDR3 bases: TGTACCAGCAGTTCACTTCTCTCCGACGGGATCTTTGACCAGTACTTC. Its translation: CTSSSLLSDGIFDQYF.

This clonotype was observed a few times. CDR3 bases: TGTGCCAGCAGCCAAGGACTTACGAACACCGGGGAGCTGTTTTTT. Translation gives CASSQGLTNTGELFF. The J gene is TRBJ2-2, the V gene TRBV3-1; D is ambiguous. Germline V gene data show CDR1 as LGHDT and CDR2 as YNNKEL (reference sequence). The CDR3 covers 15 residues. V gave up 1 base and J gave up 0 bases, with 6 bases separating them.

The chain carries TRBV20-1 and TRBJ1-2; no definite D call. Trimming left V 3 bases short and J 3 bases short, with 8 bases between. CDR1 DFQATT and CDR2 SNEGSKA come from the germline V gene (reference sequence). The CDR3 covers 12 residues. DNA of the CDR3: TGCAGTGCTAGTTGGTCCTACTATGGCTACACCTTC. Its protein is CSASWSYYGYTF.

Only a few counts were recorded for this clonotype. One end of the junction does not line up with germline, which may come from a read error. The chain has TRBV15 and TRBJ2-4, with D perhaps matching TRBD1 or TRBD2 (5 bases each). The germline gives CDR1 LNHNV, CDR2 YYDKDF (reference sequence). The CDR3 is 15 residues long. Written as DNA, the CDR3 is TGTACCACCAGCAGAGATGTGGGGGAGTGGAACATTCAGTACTTC. It is translated as CTTSRDVGEWNIQYF.

This sequence joins TRBV20-1 and TRBJ2-3; D may be TRBD1 or TRBD2 (5 bases each). V was pared by 0 bases and J by 5 bases, with 9 bases between. Germline CDR1 reads DFQATT; CDR2 reads SNEGSKA (reference sequence). The CDR3 extends over 13 amino acids. In DNA form, the CDR3 reads TGCAGTGCTAGAGAGAGGGGCCTAGATACGCAGTATTTT. Protein sequence: CSARERGLDTQYF.

Only a few counts were recorded for this clonotype. The chain combines TRBV4-1 with TRBJ2-5; 9 nucleotides line up with TRBD2. The J call may be faulty, since TRBJ2-1 better matches the DNA end. The CDR3 loop spans 17 amino acids. Germline CDR1 is MGHRA and CDR2 is YSYEKL. Written as DNA, the CDR3 is TGCGCCAGCAGCCGAAGGGATAGCGGGAGTTTTTACAATGAGCAGTTCTTC. This encodes CASSRRDSGSFYNEQFF.

This clonotype was seen only a few times. The rearrangement uses TRBV29-1 and TRBJ2-5, with D possibly called TRBD1 or TRBD2 (5 bases each). The CDR3 spans 13 residues. The germline CDR1 and CDR2 sequences are SQVTM and ANQGSEA. The CDR3 nucleotides read TGCACCACCAGGGCTTGGCGCGGGGAGACCCAGTACTTC. Translated: CTTRAWRGETQYF.

V and J are TRBV2 and TRBJ2-5; 7 nucleotides align to TRBD1. CDR1 SNHLY and CDR2 FYNNEI come from the germline V gene. The CDR3 has 15 amino acids. V lost 8 bases to trimming and J lost 2 bases; unmatched junction nucleotides: 11. CDR3 bases: TGTGCCAGCGGTTCACCGGGACAGCAGCAAGAGACCCAGTACTTC. Amino acids: CASGSPGQQQETQYF.

J is TRBJ1-2 and V is TRBV12-5; D is ambiguous. CDR1 is LGHNT and CDR2 is FRNRAP in the germline V gene. The CDR3 is made up of 15 amino acids. V was shortened by 6 bases and J by 4 bases, with 18 bases between the two germline ends. The chain's CDR3 is CASGAPQSGIYGYTF. The DNA of the CDR3 is TGTGCTAGTGGCGCCCCCCAGAGCGGGATCTATGGCTACACCTTC.

At least ten counts were recorded for this clonotype. The gene calls are TRBV7-8 and TRBJ2-5; unclear D gene. V was cut by 5 bases and J by 7 bases, with 17 bases left in between. The CDR3 consists of 14 residues. Germline CDR1 and CDR2: SGHVS and FQNEAQ. In DNA, the CDR3 is TGTGCCAGCAGCAGGGCCAGGACCCGCCGGACCCAGTACTTC. Amino acids: CASSRARTRRTQYF.

This clonotype was seen more than once but under ten times. V gene TRBV24-1 combines with J gene TRBJ2-1, with D unresolved. Germline CDR1 KGHDR, CDR2 SFDVKD. V lost 9 bases to trimming and J lost 7 bases, with 6 bases between them. There are 10 residues in the CDR3. CDR3 sequence: CATGVNEQFF. In DNA, the CDR3 is TGTGCCACCGGAGTAAATGAGCAGTTCTTC.

In nucleotides, the CDR3 is TGCGCCAGCAGCTTGAACCTCGCAGGGACGAAAGAGACCCAGTACTTC. As protein: CASSLNLAGTKETQYF. V gene TRBV5-1 combines with J gene TRBJ2-5; D could derive from TRBD1 or TRBD2 (5 bases each). Trimming removed 1 base from V and 3 bases from J, with 16 bases in between. Germline lookup yields CDR1 SGHRS and CDR2 YFSETQ. CDR3 size: 16 residues. The variable domain in full, completed from reference TRBV5-1 and TRBJ2-5, reads KAGVTQTPRYLIKTRGQQVTLSCSPISGHRSVSWYQQTPGQGLQFLFEYFSETQRNKGNFPGRFSGRQFSNSRSEMNVSTLELGDSALYLCASSLNLAGTKETQYFGPGTRLLVL.

This clonotype appeared a few times. CDR3 region: CASSGDNTYGQYF. As DNA, the CDR3 is TGTGCCAGCAGCGGGGACAACACCTACGGGCAGTACTTC. J is TRBJ2-5 and V is TRBV12-3 or TRBV12-4; D might be TRBD1 (6 bases). CDR3 size: 13 residues. V lost 6 bases and J lost 11, with 19 bases in between.

This clonotype occurred a few times. The chain recombines TRBV7-2 with TRBJ2-3; 8 bases match TRBD1. The CDR3 extends over 16 amino acids. The J segment lost 2 bases and the V segment lost 4 bases, leaving 8 bases of the junction unmatched. Looked up from germline, CDR1 is SGHTA and CDR2 is FQGNSA. The CDR3 region is CASSSVKDRDTDTQYF. CDR3 sequence (DNA): TGTGCCAGCAGCTCAGTTAAGGACAGGGACACAGATACGCAGTATTTT.

This clonotype was seen many times. CDR3 protein: CSVRQGGTDTQYF. Here the CDR3 DNA reads TGCAGCGTTCGACAGGGAGGCACAGATACGCAGTATTTT. The chain recombines TRBV29-1 with TRBJ2-3; 7 nucleotides match TRBD1. This CDR3 contains 13 residues. The V segment lost 5 bases and the J segment 1 base; nucleotides outside the gene matches: 3. CDR1 and CDR2 (germline): SQVTM, ANQGSEA.

The V call is TRBV12-3 or TRBV12-4, the J call TRBJ2-1; 7 positions agree with TRBD2. The J call may be faulty, since TRBJ2-7 better matches the DNA end. The CDR3 totals 14 residues. The CDR3 here is CASKPELALYEQYF. The CDR3 DNA follows: TGTGCCAGCAAACCGGAACTAGCGTTATACGAGCAGTACTTC.